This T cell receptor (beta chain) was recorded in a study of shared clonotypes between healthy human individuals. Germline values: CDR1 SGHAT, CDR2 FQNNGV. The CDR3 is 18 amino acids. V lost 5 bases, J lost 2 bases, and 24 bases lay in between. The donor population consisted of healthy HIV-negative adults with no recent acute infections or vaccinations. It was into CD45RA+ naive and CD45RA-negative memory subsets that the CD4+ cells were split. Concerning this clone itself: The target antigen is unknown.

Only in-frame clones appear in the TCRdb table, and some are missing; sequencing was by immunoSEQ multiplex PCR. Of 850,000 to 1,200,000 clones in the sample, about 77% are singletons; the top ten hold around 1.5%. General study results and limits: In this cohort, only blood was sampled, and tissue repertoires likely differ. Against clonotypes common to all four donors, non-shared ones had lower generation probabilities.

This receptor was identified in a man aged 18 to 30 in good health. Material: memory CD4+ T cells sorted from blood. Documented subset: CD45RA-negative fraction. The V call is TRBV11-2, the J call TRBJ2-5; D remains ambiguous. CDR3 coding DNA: TGTGCCAGCAGCCCCCCCGGACGGGCCCTGAGACAACAAGAGACCCAGTACTTC. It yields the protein CASSPPGRALRQQETQYF. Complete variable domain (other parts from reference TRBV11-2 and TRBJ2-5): EAGVAQSPRYKIIEKRQSVAFWCNPISGHATLYWYQQILGQGPKLLIQFQNNGVVDDSQLPKDRFSAERLKGVDSTLKIQPAKLEDSAVYLCASSPPGRALRQQETQYFGPGTRLLVL.